This T cell receptor (beta chain) was documented in a study of T cell changes during pregnancy in multiple sclerosis. Trimming removed 0 bases at V and 8 bases at J, with 16 bases between. In germline, CDR1 is LGHNA, CDR2 YSLEER. CDR3 length equals 15 residues. TCRdb keeps only in-frame clones here, not all; method: immunoSEQ multiplex PCR. The repertoire has approximately 44,000 clones, around 93% of them found once; the top ten carry 0.4% to 0.55%. The sequences come from CD4+ T cells from peripheral blood mononuclear cells, collected in the third trimester of pregnancy. The sequence was collected from a female donor with multiple sclerosis, enrolled in a pregnancy study. The J gene is TRBJ1-2, the V gene TRBV4-3, with a possible D match to TRBD1 (6 bases). The CDR3 loop reads CASSQEITGLGGYTF. CDR3 sequence (DNA): TGCGCCAGCAGCCAAGAAATCACAGGGTTAGGCGGCTACACCTTC.